The rows below give T cell receptor beta chains drawn from one sample of a study of T cell repertoires in cytomegalovirus infection. What these receptors recognize is not known. TCRdb redid the calling of the reads with MiXCR, one entry per CDR3 protein. The sample includes hundreds of thousands of distinct CDR3 sequences, around a third of them seen just once. The source material was cultured CD8+ T cells from PBMCs, sampled from culture after CMV antigen stimulation. Source of these receptors: a human donor in good health (CMV status not recorded). Some clones in this sample may be carry-over from other donors' samples. The CDR3 runs from the conserved cysteine through the conserved F or W. D genes are given only for firm matches. The size field is filled for only some rows; it gives once, few, many or a size class.

D gene	V gene	J gene	clone size	CDR3 DNA	CDR3 protein
TRBD1	TRBV7-9	TRBJ1-3	few	TGTGCCAGCAGCAACGACAGGGGTGACACCATATATTTT	CASSNDRGDTIYF
NA	TRBV5-5	TRBJ1-3	NA	TGTGCCAGCAGCTTGGTAGGAATCCCCTCTGGAAACACCATATATTTT	CASSLVGIPSGNTIYF
NA	TRBV27	TRBJ2-2	NA	TGTGCCAGCAGTTTAACTCACGCCGGGGAGCTGTTTTTT	CASSLTHAGELFF
TRBD1	TRBV7-9	TRBJ1-6	NA	TGTGCCAGCAGCGACCGGGACAGGAACATCTCACCCCTCCACTTT	CASSDRDRNISPLHF
NA	TRBV2	TRBJ2-2	NA	TGTGCCAGCAGTGAAGGCAAGACCAACACCGGGGAGCTGTTTTTT	CASSEGKTNTGELFF
NA	TRBV7-9	TRBJ2-3	few	TGTGCCAGCTCCTCCCTCAGGGGAGCACAAGATACGCAGTATTTT	CASSSLRGAQDTQYF
NA	TRBV20-1	TRBJ1-2	NA	TGCAGTGCTAGAGACATACGCCAGGGTTTCTATGGCTACACCTTC	CSARDIRQGFYGYTF
TRBD2	TRBV6-1	TRBJ2-3	NA	TGTGCCAGCAGTGAACAGTCTAGCGGGGCGTCAGATACGCAGTATTTT	CASSEQSSGASDTQYF
TRBD1	TRBV28	TRBJ2-1	few	TGTGCCAGCAGTTTACCGGGACAGGACTTTAGCTCCTACAATGAGCAGTTCTTC	CASSLPGQDFSSYNEQFF
NA	TRBV6-6	TRBJ1-1	NA	TGTGCCAGCAGTTACTCTCCGGGGGAAATGAGCACTGAAGCTTTCTTT	CASSYSPGEMSTEAFF
NA	TRBV7-9	TRBJ1-1	few	TGTGCCAGCAGCCCCCCCGAAGTGGGAGCTTTCTTT	CASSPPEVGAFF
TRBD2	TRBV27	TRBJ2-5	NA	TGTGCCAGCACCCCGGGACTAGCGGGGCGGGGGGCCCAGTACTTC	CASTPGLAGRGAQYF
NA	TRBV6-5	TRBJ2-7	NA	TGTGCCAGCAGTTACTCCTGGGCTGCTGGGGATTACGAGCAGTACTTC	CASSYSWAAGDYEQYF
NA	TRBV6-6	TRBJ1-6	few	TGTGCCAGCAGTCAACCACCGCCATGGACCGCAAGTCCACCCCTCCACTTT	CASSQPPPWTASPPLHF
NA	TRBV7-2	TRBJ2-1	NA	TGTGCCAGCAGCTTACTCCTTGGAGGGGGTAAGAATGAGCAGTTCTTC	CASSLLLGGGKNEQFF
TRBD1	TRBV19	TRBJ1-1	few	TGTGCCAGTAAGATGACAGGGGGTCGGGCTGAAGCTTTCTTT	CASKMTGGRAEAFF
NA	TRBV4-1	TRBJ1-1	few	TGCGCCAGCAGCCAGGTCCTGGACGGGAAGACTGAAGCTTTCTTT	CASSQVLDGKTEAFF
NA	TRBV7-9	TRBJ1-5	many	TGTGCCAGCAGCCATGACGATTATAGCAATCAGCCCCAGCATTTT	CASSHDDYSNQPQHF
TRBD2	TRBV9	TRBJ2-3	NA	TGTGCCAGCAGCCCCGGACTTAGCGGGGGGGCCAGAGATACGCAGTATTTT	CASSPGLSGGARDTQYF
NA	TRBV6-1	TRBJ1-6	NA	TGTGCCAGCAGTGAAGCGCGAGTGCAATTTCCTTCACCCCTCCACTTT	CASSEARVQFPSPLHF
TRBD2	TRBV5-4	TRBJ2-7	NA	TGTGCCAGCAGCTTCGGCAGCGGGGGGGCTCTGTACGAGCAGTACTTC	CASSFGSGGALYEQYF
TRBD1	TRBV10-3	TRBJ1-2	NA	TGTGCCATCAGTGGCCACGGACAGGGGGCGATCTATGGCTACACCTTC	CAISGHGQGAIYGYTF
TRBD1	TRBV7-9	TRBJ1-6	once	TGTGCCAGCAGCTCCGCCGGGGAGGGGGCCAGGTCACCCCTCCACTTT	CASSSAGEGARSPLHF
NA	TRBV7-2	TRBJ1-2	many	TGTGCCAGCAGCTTAGTGTTGGGGGGGGATGGCTACACCTTC	CASSLVLGGDGYTF
TRBD1	TRBV6-6	TRBJ2-1	NA	TGTGCCAGCAGTTACGGGACAGGGATCGGGCCGTTCTTC	CASSYGTGIGPFF
NA	TRBV24-1	TRBJ2-3	NA	TGTGCCACCAGTGATTTAGGCGTCGCAGATACGCAGTATTTT	CATSDLGVADTQYF
NA	TRBV12-3/TRBV12-4	TRBJ2-3	few	TGTGCCAGCAGTTTTTCGGGCCAGTATAGCACAGATACGCAGTATTTT	CASSFSGQYSTDTQYF
TRBD2	TRBV6-1	TRBJ2-7	many	TGTGCCAGCAGCCGGCGAGCGGGGGGAAACTACGAGCAGTACTTC	CASSRRAGGNYEQYF
NA	TRBV12-3/TRBV12-4	TRBJ2-3	few	TGTGCCAGCACCGAAAGGGGGGATACGCAGTATTTT	CASTERGDTQYF
TRBD2	TRBV2	TRBJ2-1	NA	TGTGCCAGCAGTGACCGGACTAGCGGGGGACCTGAGCAGTTCTTC	CASSDRTSGGPEQFF
TRBD2	TRBV4-3	TRBJ2-1	NA	TGCGCCAGCAGCCAACACACCGGGAGGGAGCAGTTCTTC	CASSQHTGREQFF
NA	TRBV7-9	TRBJ2-7	few	TGTGCCAGCAGCTTAGCGGTCGGCAGCACCTACGAGCAGTACTTC	CASSLAVGSTYEQYF
NA	TRBV7-9	TRBJ2-1	many	TGTGCCAGCAGCTCCCGGGACATAGAATACAATGAGCAGTTCTTC	CASSSRDIEYNEQFF
NA	TRBV19	TRBJ2-5	few	TGTGCCAGTAGTAACGGGGTCCCGGCGGTTGAGACCCAGTACTTC	CASSNGVPAVETQYF
NA	TRBV7-8	TRBJ1-1	many	TGTGCCAGCAGCTTAGCAATTGGGGGTACTGAAGCTTTCTTT	CASSLAIGGTEAFF
NA	TRBV5-5	TRBJ2-5	NA	TGTGCCAGCAGGAGGGCGGGGCAAGAGACCCAGTACTTC	CASRRAGQETQYF
TRBD1	TRBV15	TRBJ1-2	NA	TGTGCCACCAGCCCCGGGACAGGGGTTAATGGCTACACCTTC	CATSPGTGVNGYTF
TRBD1	TRBV7-9	TRBJ1-3	NA	TGTGCCAGCCTCAGGGGGCAATACTCTGGAAACACCATATATTTT	CASLRGQYSGNTIYF
NA	TRBV5-4	TRBJ1-1	few	TGTGCCAGCCCATCACTTGAGAGGGAGGACACTGAAGCTTTCTTT	CASPSLEREDTEAFF
NA	TRBV7-2	TRBJ1-5	many	TGTGCCAGCAGCCCAACCGGGCAGAGACTAAATCAGCCCCAGCATTTT	CASSPTGQRLNQPQHF
NA	TRBV19	TRBJ1-1	NA	TGTGCCAGTAGAATCCGGGGGGCCCTGGCTGAAGCTTTCTTT	CASRIRGALAEAFF
NA	TRBV3-1	TRBJ1-2	few	TGTGCCAGCAGCCCTTCTACCGGGTACTGGGCAGATGGCTACACCTTC	CASSPSTGYWADGYTF
NA	TRBV7-6	TRBJ1-2	many	TGTGCCAGCAGCTTATCACAGGGTCGGGGCTACACCTTC	CASSLSQGRGYTF